This record concerns one TCR beta chain sequence. Taking its sample share into account, this clonotype is medium-sized (0.01 to 0.1%). What antigen it recognizes has not been identified. Within one base of it there is no much larger clone, and no base qualities were kept. The entry originates in a study of spatial heterogeneity in lung cancer (dated by TCRdb to about 2019). With respect to the entire study: More beta-chain than alpha-chain transcripts were consistently detected, likely reflecting higher beta-chain transcript abundance. In the raw uncorrected reads, each unique combination of TCR and UMI appeared more than ten times on average. Both alpha and beta chains were TCR-sequenced in samples taken at surgery, namely 220 tumor regions, under 80 matched nontumor lung samples and about 58 PBMC samples. TCR transcript counts in tumor regions correlated strongly with a T cell transcriptional module score from matched bulk RNA-seq. TCR alpha and beta repertoires were quantitatively compared across multiple tumor regions, matched nontumor lung and blood in non-small cell lung cancer. TCR repertoire features were related to nonsynonymous mutation counts determined by whole-exome sequencing of tumor tissue.

This specimen's time point label, per the study, means: sample taken at primary tumor resection. Samples were obtained from approximately 76 patients with early-stage, untreated non-small cell lung cancer from the lung TRACERx cohort. Whole RNA extracted from tumor and nontumor lung tissue, or from cryopreserved PBMC samples, was used for TCR sequencing without cell sorting. Patients were selected for TCR sequencing only if sufficient RNA was available from at least two tumor regions. Before selection, tumor and adjacent nontumor lung specimens were reviewed by a lung pathologist. Findings and caveats that apply to the study as a whole: The number of expanded intratumoral alpha and beta TCRs correlated with the tumor nonsynonymous mutation count. Additional single-cell paired TCR alpha and beta sequencing was considered necessary to confirm, at a functional level, the hypothesis that regional TCRs recognize regional mutations. TCR-seq was estimated to cover only around 7.2% of tumor T cells for alpha chains and 13% for beta chains. Counts of ubiquitous and regional expanded TCRs correlated with counts of ubiquitous and regional nonsynonymous mutations, respectively.

Libraries were made using 5' RACE. Sequenced using a NextSeq 500. The TCR library protocol attached a unique molecular identifier to each TCR cDNA molecule to allow correction of PCR and sequencing errors. In the original analysis: Decombinator tools were used for TCR identification, UMI-based error correction and CDR3 extraction. Expanded TCRs were defined as those above a frequency of 2 per 1,000, corresponding to the top 1% of the tumor frequency distribution. Expanded tumor TCRs were classed as regional if statistically deemed absent (corrected P<0.05) from at least one tumor region, otherwise ubiquitous. Rényi diversity was computed with the R vegan package after subsampling each repertoire 100 times to 5,000 TCRs. CDR3 similarity networks were built from amino acid triplet string-kernel similarity, connecting CDR3s with pairwise similarity above 0.82. The public reads were reprocessed in TCRdb via fastp at Q25 and MiXCR, keeping in-frame beta chains. Each entry is one CDR3 protein sequence, shown with its most common DNA and genes. The V and J calls come from TCRdb's annotation, not from the publication. Within this sample are about 4,000 distinct CDR3 sequences, with about 5.7% of them counted one time only. The ten largest make up 19% of the sample.

Sequences were derived from lung tumor tissue, sampled at surgery. This receptor was obtained from a male donor with early-stage non-small cell lung cancer.

In nucleotide form, the sequence is TGTGCCAGCAGCTTTTTGGAGGTTGAGGAAAAGACCCAGTACTTC. Protein translation: CASSFLEVEEKTQYF. This chain joins TRBV6-2 or TRBV6-3 to TRBJ2-5; TRBD2 is a weak D gene call, 5 bases matching. CDR1 and CDR2 (MNHEY, SVGEGT) derive from the germline V gene. The CDR3 spans 15 residues, from the cysteine through the phenylalanine. Of the read, only the CDR3 DNA is kept; its 45 bases are in frame from base 1. Trimming at the junction amounts to 6 bases on V and 6 bases on J, and the germline ends lie 20 bases apart.